A selection of T cell receptor beta chains follows, all from one sample in a study of technical replicates of blood from several donors. Produced via immunoSEQ multiplex PCR; TCRdb's table is partial and in-frame only. Of tens of thousands of clones in the sample, roughly 95% were seen once. The specimen was T cells isolated from PBMCs. The receptors derive from a human donor in good health. The CDR3 runs from the conserved cysteine through the conserved F or W. D genes are given only for firm matches. Rows give clone size only sometimes, using once, few, many, or a class for an expanded clone.

CDR3: CASSEDRISNQPQHF
DNA: TGTGCCAGCAGTGAAGACAGGATAAGCAATCAGCCCCAGCATTTT
V: TRBV25-1
J: TRBJ1-5
D: .
size: .

CDR3: CASSFGTGVVNEQYF
DNA: TGTGCCAGCAGCTTCGGGACAGGTGTGGTAAACGAGCAGTACTTC
V: TRBV7-9
J: TRBJ2-7
D: TRBD1
size: .

CDR3: CASSAGETPYEQYF
DNA: TGTGCCAGCAGCGCAGGGGAGACTCCGTACGAGCAGTACTTC
V: TRBV9
J: TRBJ2-7
D: .
size: .

CDR3: CASSSQRTGGRETQYF
DNA: TGTGCCAGCAGTTCTCAGAGGACAGGGGGAAGAGAGACCCAGTACTTC
V: TRBV27
J: TRBJ2-5
D: TRBD1
size: .

CDR3: CASSLIGALGSGANVLTF
DNA: TGTGCCAGCAGTTTAATAGGGGCCTTAGGCTCTGGGGCCAACGTCCTGACTTTC
V: TRBV27
J: TRBJ2-6
D: .
size: .

CDR3: CASSLSTSGYNEQFF
DNA: TGTGCCAGCAGCTTAAGCACTAGCGGCTACAATGAGCAGTTCTTC
V: TRBV7-7
J: TRBJ2-1
D: TRBD2
size: .

CDR3: CASSLYRGDEQYF
DNA: TGTGCCAGCAGCTTATACCGGGGGGACGAGCAGTACTTC
V: TRBV7-3
J: TRBJ2-7
D: TRBD2
size: .

CDR3: CSASNSREAFF
DNA: TGCAGTGCTAGTAATTCCAGGGAAGCTTTCTTT
V: TRBV20-1
J: TRBJ1-1
D: .
size: few

CDR3: CASSGVLGGNTEAFF
DNA: TGTGCCAGCAGTGGGGTCTTGGGGGGGAACACTGAAGCTTTCTTT
V: TRBV6-1
J: TRBJ1-1
D: .
size: .

CDR3: CASSGDRVNEQFF
DNA: TGCGCCAGCAGCGGGGACAGGGTCAATGAGCAGTTCTTC
V: TRBV4-1
J: TRBJ2-1
D: TRBD1
size: .

CDR3: CASSQDEGGEGLNTEAFF
DNA: TGCGCCAGCAGCCAAGATGAAGGGGGCGAGGGTTTGAACACTGAAGCTTTCTTT
V: TRBV4-1
J: TRBJ1-1
D: TRBD1
size: .

CDR3: CASSLLRGNRANEKLFF
DNA: TGTGCCAGCAGTTTATTACGAGGGAACAGAGCTAATGAAAAACTGTTTTTT
V: TRBV28
J: TRBJ1-4
D: .
size: few

CDR3: CASSQDRGSYEQYF
DNA: TGCGCCAGCAGCCAAGATCGCGGGAGCTACGAGCAGTACTTC
V: TRBV4-1
J: TRBJ2-7
D: TRBD2
size: .

CDR3: CATESTGSSYEQYF
DNA: TGTGCCACAGAATCCACCGGGAGCTCCTACGAGCAGTACTTC
V: TRBV10-3
J: TRBJ2-7
D: .
size: .

CDR3: CASKDRGVEKLFF
DNA: TGTGCCAGCAAGGACAGGGGCGTTGAAAAACTGTTTTTT
V: TRBV6-1
J: TRBJ1-4
D: TRBD1
size: .

CDR3: CAISPNRDTDTQYF
DNA: TGTGCCATCAGCCCGAACAGGGACACAGATACGCAGTATTTT
V: TRBV10-3
J: TRBJ2-3
D: .
size: .

CDR3: CASSVWTDYGYTF
DNA: TGTGCCAGCAGCGTATGGACAGACTATGGCTACACCTTC
V: TRBV9
J: TRBJ1-2
D: .
size: .

CDR3: CASSLIGEQETQYF
DNA: TGTGCCAGCAGCTTAATCGGGGAACAAGAGACCCAGTACTTC
V: TRBV7-3
J: TRBJ2-5
D: .
size: .

CDR3: CAWSVNRETTQYF
DNA: TGTGCCTGGAGTGTAAATCGGGAGACGACCCAGTACTTC
V: TRBV30
J: TRBJ2-5
D: .
size: .

CDR3: CASREGMELWTEAFF
DNA: TGTGCCAGTAGGGAGGGGATGGAATTATGGACTGAAGCTTTCTTT
V: TRBV19
J: TRBJ1-1
D: .
size: .

CDR3: CAWDLGAGANVLTF
DNA: TGTGCCTGGGACTTAGGAGCTGGGGCCAACGTCCTGACTTTC
V: TRBV30
J: TRBJ2-6
D: .
size: .

CDR3: CASSEEPGLASEQYF
DNA: TGTGCCAGTAGTGAGGAGCCGGGACTAGCAAGTGAGCAGTACTTC
V: TRBV19
J: TRBJ2-7
D: TRBD2
size: .

CDR3: CASSSTSAFGDTQYF
DNA: TGTGCCAGCAGCTCGACTAGCGCTTTCGGGGATACGCAGTATTTT
V: TRBV7-2
J: TRBJ2-3
D: TRBD2
size: .

CDR3: CASSDRGVQNEQYF
DNA: TGTGCCAGCAGTGACAGAGGAGTTCAAAACGAGCAGTACTTC
V: TRBV2
J: TRBJ2-7
D: .
size: .

CDR3: CASSGQIRDRDTDTQYF
DNA: TGTGCCAGCAGCGGGCAGATTCGGGACAGGGACACAGATACGCAGTATTTT
V: TRBV7-9
J: TRBJ2-3
D: TRBD1
size: .

CDR3: CASSQESGDLYNEQFF
DNA: TGTGCCAGCAGCCAAGAATCCGGAGACCTCTACAATGAGCAGTTCTTC
V: TRBV4-2
J: TRBJ2-1
D: .
size: .

CDR3: CASGQGVSYEQYF
DNA: TGTGCCAGTGGACAGGGGGTTTCCTACGAGCAGTACTTC
V: TRBV13
J: TRBJ2-7
D: TRBD1
size: .

CDR3: CASSLEARITDTQYF
DNA: TGCGCCAGCAGCTTGGAAGCGCGGATCACAGATACGCAGTATTTT
V: TRBV5-1
J: TRBJ2-3
D: .
size: .

CDR3: CASSPINDYGYTF
DNA: TGTGCCAGCAGCCCTATTAACGATTATGGCTACACCTTC
V: TRBV5-5
J: TRBJ1-2
D: .
size: .

CDR3: CASSFPGTGLPEQYF
DNA: TGTGCCAGCAGTTTCCCCGGGACAGGGCTGCCCGAGCAGTACTTC
V: TRBV28
J: TRBJ2-7
D: TRBD1
size: .

CDR3: CASSQDSRGKGPQHF
DNA: TGTGCCAGCAGCCAAGACTCTAGGGGGAAAGGGCCCCAGCATTTT
V: TRBV7-8
J: TRBJ1-5
D: .
size: .

CDR3: CSVVSGQGTYGYTF
DNA: TGCAGCGTTGTAAGCGGACAGGGCACCTATGGCTACACCTTC
V: TRBV29-1
J: TRBJ1-2
D: TRBD1
size: .

CDR3: CAISQQGNTGELFF
DNA: TGTGCCATCAGTCAGCAGGGGAACACCGGGGAGCTGTTTTTT
V: TRBV10-3
J: TRBJ2-2
D: .
size: .

CDR3: CASILQETQYF
DNA: TGTGCCAGCATTCTCCAAGAGACCCAGTACTTC
V: TRBV6-5
J: TRBJ2-5
D: .
size: .

CDR3: CAISGMERDEQYF
DNA: TGTGCCATCAGTGGCATGGAGCGTGACGAGCAGTACTTC
V: TRBV10-3
J: TRBJ2-7
D: .
size: .

CDR3: CASSVDGKNTEAFF
DNA: TGCGCCAGCAGCGTGGACGGGAAGAACACTGAAGCTTTCTTT
V: TRBV5-1
J: TRBJ1-1
D: .
size: .

CDR3: CASSSYRSNTGELFF
DNA: TGCGCCAGCAGCTCTTACAGGTCGAACACCGGGGAGCTGTTTTTT
V: TRBV5-1
J: TRBJ2-2
D: .
size: .

CDR3: CASSFRTGNNEKLFF
DNA: TGTGCCAGCAGCTTCCGAACAGGGAATAATGAAAAACTGTTTTTT
V: TRBV5-8
J: TRBJ1-4
D: .
size: once

CDR3: CASSLWASLNTEAFF
DNA: TGTGCCAGCAGTTTATGGGCTAGCTTAAACACTGAAGCTTTCTTT
V: TRBV27
J: TRBJ1-1
D: .
size: .

CDR3: CASSPRTLLSSYNSPLHF
DNA: TGCGCCAGCAGCCCGAGGACACTTCTGAGCTCCTATAATTCACCCCTCCACTTT
V: TRBV5-1
J: TRBJ1-6
D: .
size: once

CDR3: CAISRDTDTQYF
DNA: TGTGCCATCAGCAGGGACACAGATACGCAGTATTTT
V: TRBV10-3
J: TRBJ2-3
D: .
size: once

CDR3: CASSALSSGNYNEQFF
DNA: TGCGCCAGCAGCGCGCTCTCTAGCGGGAACTACAATGAGCAGTTCTTC
V: TRBV5-1
J: TRBJ2-1
D: TRBD2
size: .

CDR3: CASSRTSGYNEQFF
DNA: TGTGCCAGCTCTCGGACTAGCGGATACAATGAGCAGTTCTTC
V: TRBV6-4
J: TRBJ2-1
D: TRBD2
size: .

CDR3: CASSLTGGTDTQYF
DNA: TGTGCCAGCAGTTTGACAGGGGGGACAGATACGCAGTATTTT
V: TRBV28
J: TRBJ2-3
D: TRBD1
size: .

CDR3: CASSREGQGNTEAFF
DNA: TGTGCCAGTAGTAGAGAGGGACAGGGGAACACTGAAGCTTTCTTT
V: TRBV19
J: TRBJ1-1
D: TRBD1
size: .

CDR3: CASSLVAGGNEQYF
DNA: TGTGCCAGCAGCTTAGTGGCGGGAGGGAACGAGCAGTACTTC
V: TRBV7-2
J: TRBJ2-7
D: TRBD2
size: .

CDR3: CASSLATGGTDTQYF
DNA: TGCGCCAGCAGCTTGGCTACAGGGGGGACAGATACGCAGTATTTT
V: TRBV5-1
J: TRBJ2-3
D: TRBD1
size: .

CDR3: CASRSGLASSVEQFF
DNA: TGTGCCAGCAGAAGTGGACTAGCAAGTTCTGTTGAGCAGTTCTTC
V: TRBV7-9
J: TRBJ2-1
D: TRBD2
size: .

CDR3: CASSLRGLGMYEQFF
DNA: TGTGCCAGCAGCTTGCGGGGGCTCGGTATGTATGAGCAGTTCTTC
V: TRBV7-9
J: TRBJ2-1
D: .
size: .

CDR3: CASSDTGTTNEKLFF
DNA: TGCGCCAGCAGCGATACAGGGACAACTAATGAAAAACTGTTTTTT
V: TRBV5-1
J: TRBJ1-4
D: .
size: .